The 10 T cell receptor beta chains below all came from one sample that was sequenced in a study of beta chain features in type 1 diabetes. Expressed TCRB transcripts got sequenced, as all isolated RNA was reverse transcribed. Clones were sequenced by immunoSEQ multiplex PCR, and TCRdb holds only the in-frame ones, with some missing. The sample lists under 300,000 clones, around 20% occurring once. Points from the study as a whole: In every one of the four CD4+ subsets, TCRB CDR3s were moderately but significantly shorter in Type 1 diabetes patients.

Antigens for these TCRs are unknown. Sequenced sample: naive CD4+ T cells from blood. These receptors were taken from a woman in her thirties or forties with type 1 diabetes.

V gene TRBV30 combines with J gene TRBJ2-3; TRBD2 is a possible D gene (5 bases). In germline, CDR1 is GTSNPN, CDR2 SVGIG (reference sequence). Trimming took 3 bases from V and 5 from J, leaving 15 bases between them. This CDR3 has 14 amino acids. This chain's CDR3 is CAWRIVGRGDTQYF. CDR3 coding DNA: TGTGCCTGGAGGATCGTAGGGAGAGGAGATACGCAGTATTTT.

The chain links TRBV9 to TRBJ2-2; 9 bases fit TRBD1. The CDR3 extends over 15 amino acids. Unmatched junction bases numbered 5, after V lost 4 bases and J lost 4 bases. The germline gives CDR1 SGDLS, CDR2 YYNGEE. The DNA of the CDR3 is TGTGCCAGCAGCCCGGGGACAGGGCTCACCGGGGAGCTGTTTTTT. Its translation: CASSPGTGLTGELFF.

Only a few counts were recorded for this clone. V and J are TRBV30 and TRBJ1-2; perhaps TRBD1 as D (5 bases). V was trimmed by 4 bases and J by 3 bases, leaving 12 bases between them. The CDR3 runs 13 residues. CDR1 and CDR2 (germline): GTSNPN, SVGIG (reference sequence). The CDR3 nucleotides are TGTGCCTGGACTTCCGGGGGGTACTATGGCTACACCTTC. Its translation is CAWTSGGYYGYTF.

The CDR3 bases are TGTGCCAGCACCTCGACAGGACAGACTCATGGCTACACCTTC. Translated: CASTSTGQTHGYTF. The chain couples TRBV9 to TRBJ1-2; weak D call: TRBD1 (6 bases). Trimming removed 6 bases at V and 6 bases at J, with 18 bases between. Germline CDR1 and CDR2: SGDLS and YYNGEE. The CDR3 consists of 14 residues.

This clone was picked up a small number of times. The chain links TRBV20-1 to TRBJ1-2; D is possibly TRBD1 (6 bases). Trimming removed 7 bases at V and 6 bases at J, with 12 bases between. The CDR3 totals 11 residues. Germline CDR1 reads DFQATT; CDR2 reads SNEGSKA (reference sequence). The chain's CDR3 is CSEENRDGYTF. The CDR3 region has the DNA TGCAGTGAAGAAAACAGGGATGGCTACACCTTC.

This clone was seen only a few times. The V call is TRBV9, the J call TRBJ2-1; D perhaps matches TRBD2 (6 bases). The CDR3 is 13 residues long. With 2 bases removed from V and 9 bases from J, the gap between germline ends came to 12 bases. Germline CDR1 and CDR2: SGDLS and YYNGEE. The CDR3 loop reads CASSVGTSGEQFF. The CDR3 nucleotides read TGTGCCAGCAGCGTCGGGACTTCGGGTGAGCAGTTCTTC. The complete variable domain, with remaining parts taken from reference TRBV9 and TRBJ2-1, reads DSGVTQTPKHLITATGQRVTLRCSPRSGDLSVYWYQQSLDQGLQFLIQYYNGEERAKGNILERFSAQQFPDLHSELNLSSLELGDSALYFCASSVGTSGEQFFGPGTRLTVL.

Only one count was recorded for this clone. The gene calls are TRBV28 and TRBJ2-3; TRBD1 agrees at 10 bases. The CDR3 spans 15 residues. CDR1 MDHEN and CDR2 SYDVKM come from the germline V gene. The trim removed 5 bases at V and 13 bases at J, leaving 15 bases unmatched. The CDR3 region is CASSQTGGPRQKEYF. The CDR3 DNA follows: TGTGCCAGCAGTCAGACAGGGGGCCCAAGGCAAAAGGAGTATTTT.

This clone was seen a few times. This rearrangement joins TRBV29-1 to TRBJ2-5, with 8 nucleotides matching TRBD1. The CDR3 loop spans 14 amino acids. Germline V lookup: CDR1 SQVTM, CDR2 ANQGSEA. The V segment lost 5 bases and the J segment 3 bases; nucleotides outside the gene matches: 8. CDR3 nucleotide sequence: TGCAGCGTTCGGCCCAGGGGGCTGGAAGAGACCCAGTACTTC. It codes for CSVRPRGLEETQYF.

With regard to this clone: Distinct nucleotide sequences in the sample also encode this CDR3. This chain links TRBV7-2 with TRBJ1-1; 7 bases match TRBD1. The CDR3 has 13 residues. The J segment lost 3 bases and the V segment lost 4 bases, leaving 2 bases of the junction unmatched. Germline CDR1 is SGHTA and CDR2 is FQGNSA. Written as DNA, the CDR3 is TGTGCCAGCAGCTCGCAGGGGGACACTGAAGCTTTCTTT. Its translation: CASSSQGDTEAFF.

The rearrangement uses TRBV5-6 and TRBJ2-7, with a tentative D call TRBD2 (5 bases). Trimming cost V 1 base and J 6 bases, with 5 bases left between them. CDR1 and CDR2 (germline): SGHDT, YYEEEE. The length of the CDR3 is 11 residues. The CDR3: CASSLSGEQYF. The DNA of the CDR3 is TGTGCCAGCAGCTTGAGCGGCGAGCAGTACTTC.